This TCR beta chain appears in the sequencing data of a study of early T cells in non-severe SARS-CoV-2 infection. Study-wide results and caveats: Private and CD4 specificities were missed by VDJdb matching, which favored anti-spike CD8 responses.

TCRdb passed the 5' RACE reads through MiXCR, listing each CDR3 protein once. The data hold some 29,000 distinct CDR3 sequences, with roughly 5% observed a single time. This CDR3 contains 14 residues. Germline V lookup: CDR1 SGHKS, CDR2 YYEKEE (reference sequence). Between the trimmed V and J ends, which lost 4 bases and 6 bases, there was a span of 17 bases. This clonotype was seen many times. Its specificity is not known. The sequenced material came from whole blood. The chain is built from TRBV5-5 and TRBJ2-7, with D possibly matching TRBD1 (6 bases). This clonotype originated in an adult who was a healthcare worker with PCR-confirmed SARS-CoV-2 infection or an uninfected control (not recorded which). The CDR3 DNA reads as TGTGCCAGCAGCCCCGGCCCAGGGGAAATCGAGCAGTACTTC. Its translation is CASSPGPGEIEQYF.